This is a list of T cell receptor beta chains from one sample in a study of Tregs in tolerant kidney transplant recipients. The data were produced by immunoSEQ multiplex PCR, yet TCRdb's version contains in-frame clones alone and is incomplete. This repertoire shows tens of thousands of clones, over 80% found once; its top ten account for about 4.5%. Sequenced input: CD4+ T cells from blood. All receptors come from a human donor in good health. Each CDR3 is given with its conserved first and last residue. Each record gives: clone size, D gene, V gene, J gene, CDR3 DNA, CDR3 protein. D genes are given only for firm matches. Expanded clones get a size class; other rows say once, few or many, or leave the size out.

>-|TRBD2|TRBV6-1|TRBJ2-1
TGTGCCAGCAGTGGTTTCGGGGGGAATGAGCAGTTCTTC
CASSGFGGNEQFF
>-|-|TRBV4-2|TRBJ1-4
TGTGCCAGCAGCTCCGGGATAAGCCTGGCTAATGAAAAACTGTTTTTT
CASSSGISLANEKLFF
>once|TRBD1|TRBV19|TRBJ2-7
TGTGCCAGTAGTCCGACAGGGTTCTACGAGCAGTACTTC
CASSPTGFYEQYF
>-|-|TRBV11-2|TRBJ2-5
TGTGCCAGCAGCTCGAGGTCCCAGGGGTACCAAGAGACCCAGTACTTC
CASSSRSQGYQETQYF
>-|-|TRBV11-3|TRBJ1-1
TGTGCCAGCAGCCCGCTCGCCGGGGCGAACACTGAAGCTTTCTTT
CASSPLAGANTEAFF
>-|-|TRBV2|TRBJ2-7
TGTGCCAGCAGTTTAGAAAGGTACGAGCAGTACTTC
CASSLERYEQYF
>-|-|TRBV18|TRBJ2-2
TGTGCCAGCTCTTACGGGGGCACCGGGGAGCTGTTTTTT
CASSYGGTGELFF
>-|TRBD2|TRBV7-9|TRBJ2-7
TGTGCCAGCAGCTTAAGGGCGGGGGAGCCCGAGCAGTACTTC
CASSLRAGEPEQYF
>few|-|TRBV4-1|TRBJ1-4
TGCGCCAGCAGCCAAGGGGGTCGGGGGGCTAATGAAAAACTGTTTTTT
CASSQGGRGANEKLFF
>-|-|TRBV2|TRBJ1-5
TGTGCCAGCACTGCCGTGGCTGGTCAGCCCCAGCATTTT
CASTAVAGQPQHF
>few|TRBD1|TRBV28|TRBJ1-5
TGTGCCAGCCGACAGGGAAATCAGCCCCAGCATTTT
CASRQGNQPQHF
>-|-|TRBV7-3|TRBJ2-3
TGTGCCAGCAGTCTCGTGGGGCAGACCACAGATACGCAGTATTTT
CASSLVGQTTDTQYF
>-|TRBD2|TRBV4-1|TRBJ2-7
TGCGCCAGCAGCCAAGATCCAGCGGGAACCTACGAGCAGTACTTC
CASSQDPAGTYEQYF
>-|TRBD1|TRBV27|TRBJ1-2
TGTGCCAGCAGGACAGGGGTGGACTATGGCTACACCTTC
CASRTGVDYGYTF
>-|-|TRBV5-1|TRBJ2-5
TGCGCCAGCGGAGGGGGACCGATCCAAGAGACCCAGTACTTC
CASGGGPIQETQYF
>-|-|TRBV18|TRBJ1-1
TGTGCCAGCTCACCATGGGCGGGCGACACTGAAGCTTTCTTT
CASSPWAGDTEAFF
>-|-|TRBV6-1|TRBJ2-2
TGTGCCAGCAGGGAGACCGGGGAGCTGTTTTTT
CASRETGELFF
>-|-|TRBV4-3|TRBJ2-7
TGCGCCAGCAGCCAAGCTACAGGCCTCCCCTACGAGCAGTACTTC
CASSQATGLPYEQYF
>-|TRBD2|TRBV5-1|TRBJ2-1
TGCGCCAGCAGCGGGACCGGGACTAGCGGGAGGCGGTTCTTC
CASSGTGTSGRRFF
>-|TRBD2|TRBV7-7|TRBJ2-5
TGTGCCAGCAGCGTTCGCGGGGGGAATAGAGAGACCCAGTACTTC
CASSVRGGNRETQYF
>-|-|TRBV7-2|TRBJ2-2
TGTGCCAGCAGATCACGTCCGGGACTGAACACCGGGGAGCTGTTTTTT
CASRSRPGLNTGELFF
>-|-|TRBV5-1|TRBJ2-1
TGCGCCAGCAGTTACAACCTGCAGGGGTCCCTTACCTCCAATGAGCAGTTCTTC
CASSYNLQGSLTSNEQFF
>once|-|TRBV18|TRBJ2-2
TGTGCCAGCTCACCAGTCGCCCGCGGGGAGCTGTTTTTT
CASSPVARGELFF
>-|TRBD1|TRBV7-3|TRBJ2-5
TGTGCCAGCAGCTTGATCCCCCGGGACAGACTGCTCCAAGAGACCCAGTACTTC
CASSLIPRDRLLQETQYF
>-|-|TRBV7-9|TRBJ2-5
TGTGCCAGCAGCTCCCCACTACGAGAGACCCAGTACTTC
CASSSPLRETQYF
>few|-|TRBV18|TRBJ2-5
TGTGCCAGCTCATCTGGGTCAAATACTCAAGAGACCCAGTACTTC
CASSSGSNTQETQYF
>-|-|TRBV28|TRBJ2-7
TGTGCCAGCAGTTTTTGGGACATCCCCTACGAGCAGTACTTC
CASSFWDIPYEQYF
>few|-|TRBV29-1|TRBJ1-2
TGCAGCGTTGAAGATCGCCGACGGTCTTATGGCTACACCTTC
CSVEDRRRSYGYTF
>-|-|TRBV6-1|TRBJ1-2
TGTGCCATCCTCCGGGACAACGCATTCGGGGGCTACACCTTC
CAILRDNAFGGYTF
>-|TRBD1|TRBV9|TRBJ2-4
TGTGCCAGCAGCCCCCGACCCGGGTGGGGGACAGACATTCAGTACTTC
CASSPRPGWGTDIQYF
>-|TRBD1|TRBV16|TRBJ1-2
TGTGCCAGCAGCCAATCGGGACAGGATGGCTACACCTTC
CASSQSGQDGYTF
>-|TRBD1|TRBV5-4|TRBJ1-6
TGTGCCAGCAGCTCCCTGGGACAGGGTGGCCCCAATTCACCCCTCCACTTT
CASSSLGQGGPNSPLHF
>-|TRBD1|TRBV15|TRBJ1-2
TGTGCCACCAGCAGAGGACAGGGTTGGGACTATGGCTACACCTTC
CATSRGQGWDYGYTF
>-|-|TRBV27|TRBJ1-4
TGTGCCAGCAGTCTCGCAACTAATGAAAAACTGTTTTTT
CASSLATNEKLFF
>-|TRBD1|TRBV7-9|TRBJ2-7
TGTGCCAGCAGCTCCGGACAGGGTTTGGTCGGATACTTC
CASSSGQGLVGYF
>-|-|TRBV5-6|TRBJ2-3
TGTGCCAGCAGCCCACAGGACGCTATGACCATCACAGATACGCAGTATTTT
CASSPQDAMTITDTQYF
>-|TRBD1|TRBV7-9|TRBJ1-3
TGTGCCAGCAGCTACAGACAGGGGGCGACTGGAAACACCATATATTTT
CASSYRQGATGNTIYF